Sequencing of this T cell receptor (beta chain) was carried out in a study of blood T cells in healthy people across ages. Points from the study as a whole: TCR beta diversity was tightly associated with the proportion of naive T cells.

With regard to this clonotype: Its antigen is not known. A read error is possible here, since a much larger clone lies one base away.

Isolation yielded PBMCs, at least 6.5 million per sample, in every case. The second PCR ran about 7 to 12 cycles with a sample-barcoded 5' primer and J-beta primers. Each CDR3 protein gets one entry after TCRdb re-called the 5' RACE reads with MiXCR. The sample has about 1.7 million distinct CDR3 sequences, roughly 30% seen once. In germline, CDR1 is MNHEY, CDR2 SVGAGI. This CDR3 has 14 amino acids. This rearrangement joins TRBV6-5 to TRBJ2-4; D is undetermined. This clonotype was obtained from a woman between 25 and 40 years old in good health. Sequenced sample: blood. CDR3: CANSWDRAKNIQYF. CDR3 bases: TGTGCCAACAGTTGGGATCGAGCCAAAAACATTCAGTACTTC.